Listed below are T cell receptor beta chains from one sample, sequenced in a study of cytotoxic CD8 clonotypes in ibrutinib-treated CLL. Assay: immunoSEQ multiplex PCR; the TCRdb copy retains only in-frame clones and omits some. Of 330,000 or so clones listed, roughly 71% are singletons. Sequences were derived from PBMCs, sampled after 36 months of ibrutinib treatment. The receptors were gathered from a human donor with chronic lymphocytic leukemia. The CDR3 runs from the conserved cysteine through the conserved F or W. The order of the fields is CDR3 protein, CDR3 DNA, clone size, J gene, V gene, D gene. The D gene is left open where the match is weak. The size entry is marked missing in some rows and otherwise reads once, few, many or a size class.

CASSTDGSSYEQYF	TGTGCCAGCAGTACGGACGGTAGCTCCTACGAGCAGTACTTC	.	TRBJ2-7	TRBV6-6	.
CASSRSGTNTGELFF	TGCGCCAGCAGCCGTAGCGGGACGAACACCGGGGAGCTGTTTTTT	.	TRBJ2-2	TRBV5-1	TRBD2
CASSLYSSYEQYF	TGTGCCAGCAGCTTATACAGCTCCTACGAGCAGTACTTC	.	TRBJ2-7	TRBV7-2	.
CASSWAGAYEQYF	TGTGCCAGTTCGTGGGCAGGGGCCTACGAGCAGTACTTC	.	TRBJ2-7	TRBV28	.
CASSPRDTYEQYF	TGTGCCAGCAGTCCCCGGGACACCTACGAGCAGTACTTC	.	TRBJ2-7	TRBV28	.
CASSSITLNRPNTGELFF	TGTGCCAGCAGCTCAATTACGCTTAACCGACCTAACACCGGGGAGCTGTTTTTT	.	TRBJ2-2	TRBV11-2	.
CASRSPGVSEAFF	TGTGCCAGCCGGAGCCCAGGGGTCTCTGAAGCTTTCTTT	.	TRBJ1-1	TRBV28	.
CASSESSTTGLWGTEAFF	TGTGCCAGCAGCGAGTCGTCAACTACAGGCCTCTGGGGGACTGAAGCTTTCTTT	.	TRBJ1-1	TRBV9	.
CASSLRTGSDNSPLHF	TGTGCCAGCAGCTTAAGGACAGGCTCCGATAATTCACCCCTCCACTTT	.	TRBJ1-6	TRBV7-2	TRBD1
CASSHPRSGQGTYEQYF	TGTGCCAGCAGCCATCCCCGTTCGGGACAGGGAACCTACGAGCAGTACTTC	.	TRBJ2-7	TRBV11-2	TRBD1
CASSHGQSYEQFF	TGTGCCAGCAGCCATGGACAGAGCTATGAGCAGTTCTTC	once	TRBJ2-1	TRBV9	.
CASSLAGTGELFF	TGCGCCAGCAGCTTGGCCGGGACCGGGGAGCTGTTTTTT	.	TRBJ2-2	TRBV5-1	.
CARGKLRPQHF	TGTGCCAGGGGCAAGTTACGGCCCCAGCATTTT	few	TRBJ1-5	TRBV19	.
CASSDLRGSPLHF	TGTGCCAGCAGCGACCTCAGGGGTTCACCCCTCCACTTT	.	TRBJ1-6	TRBV9	.
CSASRGSELRGAQYF	TGCAGCGCGTCACGGGGCAGCGAGCTCCGAGGTGCGCAGTATTTT	.	TRBJ2-3	TRBV29-1	.
CATGRGRYTGELFF	TGTGCCACGGGCAGGGGTCGGTACACCGGGGAGCTGTTTTTT	.	TRBJ2-2	TRBV6-1	.
CASSLGGTDTQYF	TGTGCCAGCAGTTTAGGGGGGACAGATACGCAGTATTTT	.	TRBJ2-3	TRBV27	.
CASSEGVYGYTF	TGTGCCAGCAGCGAGGGGGTCTATGGCTACACCTTC	.	TRBJ1-2	TRBV9	.
CASSIATGSNQPQHF	TGTGCCAGCAGCATAGCCACCGGGAGCAATCAGCCCCAGCATTTT	once	TRBJ1-5	TRBV7-2	.
CASSLEAAYSNQPQHF	TGTGCCAGCAGCTTAGAGGCAGCGTATAGCAATCAGCCCCAGCATTTT	few	TRBJ1-5	TRBV7-8	.
CASSTGTSGKDTQYF	TGTGCCAGCAGCACCGGGACTAGCGGGAAAGATACGCAGTATTTT	few	TRBJ2-3	TRBV7-3	TRBD2
CASSDSKMVQGVRTEAFF	TGTGCCAGCAGTGACTCGAAGATGGTGCAGGGCGTTCGGACTGAAGCTTTCTTT	.	TRBJ1-1	TRBV6-4	.
CASSLGVRAGLPYEQYF	TGTGCCAGCAGCTTAGGGGTAAGGGCAGGTCTGCCGTACGAGCAGTACTTC	.	TRBJ2-7	TRBV7-8	.
CASSLGLAGGETQYF	TGCGCCAGCAGCCTCGGACTAGCGGGGGGAGAGACCCAGTACTTC	.	TRBJ2-5	TRBV5-1	TRBD2
CASSLPNNRAVRQETQYF	TGTGCCAGCAGCTTACCCAACAACAGGGCCGTCCGCCAAGAGACCCAGTACTTC	.	TRBJ2-5	TRBV7-3	.
CASSPLAYEQFF	TGTGCCAGCAGCCCCCTCGCGTATGAGCAGTTCTTC	.	TRBJ2-1	TRBV7-2	.
CASSLGTYQETQYF	TGCGCCAGCAGCTTGGGGACATATCAAGAGACCCAGTACTTC	few	TRBJ2-5	TRBV5-1	.
CASSSTARNEQFF	TGTGCCAGCAGTTCTACGGCAAGGAATGAGCAGTTCTTC	once	TRBJ2-1	TRBV6-6	.
CASSVDVVPNTEAFF	TGTGCCAGCAGCGTAGATGTAGTCCCGAACACTGAAGCTTTCTTT	.	TRBJ1-1	TRBV9	.
CASSADRGSSGNTIYF	TGTGCCAGCAGCGCTGACAGGGGGAGCTCTGGAAACACCATATATTTT	.	TRBJ1-3	TRBV9	TRBD1
CASSQAMGPRNTEAFF	TGCGCCAGCAGCCAAGCGATGGGACCCCGGAACACTGAAGCTTTCTTT	.	TRBJ1-1	TRBV4-1	.
CASSFLRGNTEAFF	TGTGCCAGCAGCTTCCTGCGGGGGAACACTGAAGCTTTCTTT	.	TRBJ1-1	TRBV11-1	.
CASSRRGGNQPQHF	TGTGCCAGCAGTCGTCGAGGGGGCAATCAGCCCCAGCATTTT	.	TRBJ1-5	TRBV27	.